The clone carrying this T cell receptor (beta chain) was recorded many times. Its target is not known. The CDR3 has 14 residues. Trimming removed 4 bases at V and 8 bases at J, with 17 bases between. TCRdb fed the RT-PCR reads into MiXCR, producing one record per CDR3 protein. The sample comprises 530,000 or so distinct CDR3 sequences, approximately 14% of which are singletons, and 8.5% to 14% rests with the top ten. These data come from a study of response to subunit inactivated influenza vaccine. Whole-study findings and limits: Authors suggested few new T cells are recruited by each seasonal influenza vaccination.

V usage is TRBV12-3 or TRBV12-4 and J usage is TRBJ1-2, with D perhaps matching TRBD1 (5 bases). Material: PBMCs from blood, obtained approximately 13 days after vaccination. The receptor's source is a man aged 50 to 59 who received an inactivated influenza vaccine. The CDR3, as DNA: TGTGCCAGCAGTTACCCCCGGGGCAGTCGGGGCTACACCTTC. Translating gives CASSYPRGSRGYTF.